This T cell receptor (beta chain) comes out of a study of blood T cell repertoires in COVID-19. The CDR3 is 16 amino acids. The germline V gene has CDR1 SGHRS and CDR2 YFSETQ. The ends were cut back, 4 bases at V and 1 base at J, with 15 bases in the middle. Profiling relied on immunoSEQ multiplex PCR, and the TCRdb table lists in-frame clones only, not all of them. The sample lists some 200,000 clones, around 84% seen once, with around 14% in the top ten. This clonotype was sampled from a young man with active or convalescent COVID-19. The chain employs TRBV5-1 and TRBJ2-4, with a weak D call TRBD1 (6 bases). Input material: peripheral blood. The CDR3 DNA reads as TGCGCCAGCAGCGGCGAGGGGGTACGCGCCAAAAACATTCAGTACTTC. Translated: CASSGEGVRAKNIQYF.